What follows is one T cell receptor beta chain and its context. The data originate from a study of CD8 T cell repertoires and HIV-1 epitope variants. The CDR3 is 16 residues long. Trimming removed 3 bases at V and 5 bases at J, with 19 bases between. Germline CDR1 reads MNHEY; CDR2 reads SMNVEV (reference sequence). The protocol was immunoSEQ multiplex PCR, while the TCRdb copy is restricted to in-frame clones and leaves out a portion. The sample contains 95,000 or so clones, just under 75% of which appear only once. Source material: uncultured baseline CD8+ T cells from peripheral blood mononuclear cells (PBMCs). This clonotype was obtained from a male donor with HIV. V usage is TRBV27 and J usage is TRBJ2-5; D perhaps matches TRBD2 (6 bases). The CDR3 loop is CASSLGSRRGEETQYF. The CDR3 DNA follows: TGTGCCAGCAGTTTGGGTAGTCGGCGGGGCGAGGAGACCCAGTACTTC.